The present T cell receptor (beta chain) was sequenced within a study of T cells in Graves' hyperthyroidism and ophthalmopathy. Hyperthyroidism, newly diagnosed and lasting under 2 months, affected patients aged 18 to 65. Amplified regions were TCR beta CDR3 sequences from RNA transcripts. The TCR CDR3 was amplified in a first-round RT-PCR using the HTBI primer set. TCRdb reprocessed the multiplex PCR reads with MiXCR, giving one entry per CDR3 protein. Seen here are over 250,000 distinct CDR3 sequences, around 25% observed once, and the top ten hold about 30%. This clonotype appeared many times. The ends lost 8 bases at V and 7 bases at J; junction bases unmatched: 5. The CDR3 length is 13 residues. Germline CDR1 is LNHDA and CDR2 is SQIVND (reference sequence).

The specimen sequenced was blood. The chain employs TRBV19 and TRBJ2-4; TRBD2 agrees at 10 bases. The receptor was isolated from a man aged 35-49 years with Graves' hyperthyroidism that later progressed to Graves' ophthalmopathy. DNA of the CDR3: TGTGCCAGTCGTCTAGCGGGAGAGAACATTCAGTACTTC. It specifies CASRLAGENIQYF.